The 29 T cell receptor beta chains reported below all come from one sample, sequenced in a study of blood T cell repertoires in COVID-19. The protocol was immunoSEQ multiplex PCR, while the TCRdb copy is restricted to in-frame clones and leaves out a portion. Of roughly 53,000 clones detected, about 70% appear once; the ten largest clones hold approximately 24%. Sequencing was carried out using peripheral blood. Receptor source: a man aged 50 or older with active or convalescent COVID-19.

The chain couples TRBV5-1 to TRBJ2-6; TRBD2 matches at 7 bases. The V segment lost 0 bases and the J segment 0 bases; nucleotides outside the gene matches: 3. The CDR3 length is 17 residues. CDR1 is SGHRS, CDR2 YFSETQ, per germline. The CDR3 DNA is TGCGCCAGCAGCTTGGAAGGGACTACCTCTGGGGCCAACGTCCTGACTTTC. As protein: CASSLEGTTSGANVLTF. The whole variable domain, filled in from reference TRBV5-1 and TRBJ2-6, reads KAGVTQTPRYLIKTRGQQVTLSCSPISGHRSVSWYQQTPGQGLQFLFEYFSETQRNKGNFPGRFSGRQFSNSRSEMNVSTLELGDSALYLCASSLEGTTSGANVLTFGAGSRLTVL.

This rearrangement joins TRBV6-5 to TRBJ2-5; 13 bases map to TRBD2. From germline, CDR1 is MNHEY and CDR2 SVGAGI. V lost 0 bases, J lost 5 bases, and 3 bases stayed unmatched. The CDR3 contains 16 residues. CDR3 sequence reads: CASSYSMTSGGETQYF. CDR3 sequence (DNA): TGTGCCAGCAGTTACTCGATGACTAGCGGGGGGGAGACCCAGTACTTC.

This chain joins TRBV10-2 and TRBJ1-5; D is unresolved. The V and J ends lost 0 bases and 8 bases respectively, with 20 bases between them. In germline, CDR1 is WSHSY, CDR2 SAAADI. The CDR3 sequence is 17 residues long. The CDR3 bases are TGCGCCAGCAGTGAGTCGACTCGGGTTCGCCTCCCTGAGCCCCAGCATTTT. Its protein is CASSESTRVRLPEPQHF.

J is TRBJ1-5 and V is TRBV15; D is uncertain. V gave up 8 bases and J gave up 3 bases, with 11 bases separating them. This CDR3 spans 13 amino acids. CDR1 is LNHNV, CDR2 YYDKDF, per germline (reference sequence). CDR3 sequence reads: CATGLLFNQPQHF. CDR3 nucleotide sequence: TGTGCCACCGGACTTTTATTCAATCAGCCCCAGCATTTT.

This clone was counted once. This sequence joins TRBV18 and TRBJ1-1, with TRBD1 identical over 7 bases. The CDR3 has 15 amino acids. J was trimmed by 5 bases and V by 2 bases; bases with no gene match: 8. Germline CDR1 KGHSH, CDR2 LQKENI. The CDR3 DNA is TGTGCCAGCTCACCAATGACAGGGAGCGGTACTGAAGCTTTCTTT. Translating it yields CASSPMTGSGTEAFF.

The V gene is TRBV24-1, the J gene TRBJ2-1; 8 positions match TRBD1. V gave up 3 bases and J gave up 4 bases; unmatched junction bases: 4. CDR3 size: 15 residues. In germline, CDR1 is KGHDR, CDR2 SFDVKD. The CDR3 spells CATSDSRGLYNEQFF. The CDR3 DNA sequence: TGTGCCACCAGTGATAGCAGGGGGCTTTACAATGAGCAGTTCTTC.

The J gene is TRBJ2-5, the V gene TRBV27; 12 bases are a match to TRBD2. The CDR3 length is 21 residues. The V segment lost 4 bases and the J segment 0 bases; nucleotides outside the gene matches: 18. Germline V gene lookup returns CDR1 MNHEY and CDR2 SMNVEV (reference sequence). CDR3 residues: CASSWSVLISSGRAYQETQYF. CDR3 nucleotides: TGTGCCAGCAGTTGGAGTGTACTAATTTCTAGCGGGAGGGCCTACCAAGAGACCCAGTACTTC.

The rearrangement joins TRBV6-5 to TRBJ2-1, with D possibly being TRBD2 (5 bases). V was shortened by 6 bases and J by 0 bases, with 12 bases between the two germline ends. The CDR3 runs 15 residues. Germline CDR1 reads MNHEY; CDR2 reads SVGAGI. The CDR3 loop is CASRRFGSSYNEQFF. Here the CDR3 DNA reads TGTGCCAGCAGACGGTTTGGGAGCTCCTACAATGAGCAGTTCTTC.

The gene calls are TRBV10-1 and TRBJ1-1, with D unresolved. V was clipped by 2 bases and J by 4 bases, with 5 bases between them. Looked up from germline, CDR1 is WNHNN and CDR2 is SYGVQD (reference sequence). This CDR3 has 12 residues. CDR3 nucleotides: TGCGCCAGCAGTGAGCCCGGCACTGAAGCTTTCTTT. It is translated as CASSEPGTEAFF.

The chain joins TRBV18 to TRBJ2-3; TRBD2 agrees at 8 bases. This CDR3 contains 17 residues. With 3 bases clipped from V and 2 bases from J, the junction kept 10 bases outside the gene matches. Germline values: CDR1 KGHSH, CDR2 LQKENI. The CDR3 sequence: CASSPASSGWFTDTQYF. The CDR3 nucleotides are TGTGCCAGCTCACCGGCGTCTAGCGGGTGGTTCACAGATACGCAGTATTTT.

The chain uses TRBV7-9 and TRBJ1-1; tentative D call: TRBD1 (6 bases). This CDR3 region has 12 residues. V shed 11 bases and J shed 10 bases, with 20 bases lying between them. CDR1 SEHNR and CDR2 FQNEAQ come from the germline V gene (reference sequence). DNA for the CDR3: TGTGCCCCAGACCCCGGGGGGCGACGAGCTTTCTTT. Translation: CAPDPGGRRAFF. Together with reference TRBV7-9 and TRBJ1-1, the CDR3 gives the full variable domain: DTGVSQNPRHKITKRGQNVTFRCDPISEHNRLYWYRQTLGQGPEFLTYFQNEAQLEKSRLLSDRFSAERPKGSFSTLEIQRTEQGDSAMYLCAPDPGGRRAFFGQGTRLTVV.

This chain's CDR3 is CASSFLTGELGTEAFF. The CDR3 nucleotides read TGTGCCAGCAGCTTTCTCACCGGGGAGTTGGGCACTGAAGCTTTCTTT. This chain joins TRBV5-6 and TRBJ1-1; unclear D gene. The CDR3 sequence is 16 residues long. CDR1 is SGHDT and CDR2 is YYEEEE in the germline V gene. Between the trimmed V and J ends, which lost 2 bases and 4 bases, there was a span of 18 bases.

Turning to this clone: A much bigger clone sits one base away, suggesting this may be a read error. At the DNA level, this CDR3 is encoded by other sequences in the same sample as well. V and J are TRBV7-2 and TRBJ2-2; TRBD1 matches 9 bases. This CDR3 spans 15 amino acids. The germline CDR1 and CDR2 sequences are SGHTA and FQGNSA. For the CDR3, the DNA is TGTGCCAGCAGCCCACACAGGGGGCTGACCGGGGAGTTGTTTTTT. This gives the protein CASSPHRGLTGELFF. The full variable domain, completed using reference TRBV7-2 and TRBJ2-2, is GAGVSQSPSNKVTEKGKDVELRCDPISGHTALYWYRQSLGQGLEFLIYFQGNSAPDKSGLPSDRFSAERTGGSVSTLTIQRTQQEDSAVYLCASSPHRGLTGELFFGEGSRLTVL.

The V and J genes are TRBV9 and TRBJ2-2; D might be TRBD1 (5 bases). The germline gives CDR1 SGDLS, CDR2 YYNGEE. This CDR3 has 13 amino acids. V lost 0 bases to trimming and J lost 6 bases, with 6 bases between them. The CDR3 loop is CASSVDRPGELFF. CDR3 sequence (DNA): TGTGCCAGCAGCGTAGACAGGCCCGGGGAGCTGTTTTTT.

The V call is TRBV5-4, the J call TRBJ2-5, with a possible D match to TRBD2 (6 bases). This CDR3 has 14 residues. The V gene lost 4 bases and the J gene lost 5 bases, with 15 bases spanning the gap. CDR1 and CDR2 from the germline V gene are SGHNT and YYREEE (reference sequence). The CDR3 sequence: CASSNRGGEETQYF. CDR3 sequence (DNA): TGTGCCAGCAGCAACCGGGGCGGGGAGGAGACCCAGTACTTC.

V is TRBV28 and J is TRBJ1-3, with D possibly being TRBD1 (6 bases). The germline gives CDR1 MDHEN, CDR2 SYDVKM. This CDR3 is built from 16 residues. With 3 bases removed from V and 3 bases from J, the gap between germline ends came to 15 bases. DNA for the CDR3: TGTGCCAGCAGTTTTTCTCGGGACACCCGTGGAAACACCATATATTTT. Translating gives CASSFSRDTRGNTIYF.

This clone was detected once. The rearrangement links TRBV15 to TRBJ2-7; 11 bases map to TRBD2. The CDR3 has 16 residues. Germline trimming cut 0 bases from V and 2 bases from J; bases unmatched to any gene: 3. Germline-derived CDR1 and CDR2 are LNHNV and YYDKDF (reference sequence). CDR3 nucleotides: TGTGCCACCAGCAGAGATAGCGGGAGGGCCGCCTACGAGCAGTACTTC. It yields the protein CATSRDSGRAAYEQYF.

This clone has a handful of counts. This chain uses TRBV15 with TRBJ2-7; 8 positions match TRBD2. The CDR3 runs to 14 residues. The germline gives CDR1 LNHNV, CDR2 YYDKDF (reference sequence). V gave up 1 base and J gave up 9 bases; unmatched junction bases: 8. The DNA of the CDR3 is TGTGCCACCAGCAGAGGGGCGGGGGGCCCTCGGCAGTACTTC. Its protein product is CATSRGAGGPRQYF.

V gene TRBV6-5 combines with J gene TRBJ1-1; D possibly corresponds to TRBD1 (6 bases). CDR1 is MNHEY and CDR2 is SVGAGI in the germline V gene. V dropped 7 bases and J dropped 5 bases, with 14 bases sitting between them. This CDR3 is 13 amino acids long. CDR3 amino acids: CASNRVVMTEAFF. The CDR3 DNA reads TGTGCCAGCAACAGGGTGGTAATGACTGAAGCTTTCTTT.

V usage is TRBV6-5 and J usage is TRBJ2-7; 7 nucleotides agree with TRBD1. This CDR3 comprises 14 residues. Germline trimming cut 5 bases from V and 9 bases from J; bases unmatched to any gene: 13. From germline, CDR1 is MNHEY and CDR2 SVGAGI. CDR3 sequence (DNA): TGTGCCAGCAGTCTCCGGGACAGCCGGTTTGGGCAGTACTTC. Translated: CASSLRDSRFGQYF.

This rearrangement joins TRBV4-2 to TRBJ2-3, with 11 bases fitting TRBD2. The CDR3 runs to 18 residues. CDR1 LGHNA and CDR2 YNFKEQ come from the germline V gene. V shed 1 base and J 2 bases; nucleotides not matched to a gene: 8. CDR3 in amino acids: CASSQGLSGGADTDTQYF. The CDR3 bases are TGTGCCAGCAGCCAAGGGCTTAGCGGGGGGGCAGACACAGATACGCAGTATTTT.

This clone came up once. The chain links TRBV11-1 to TRBJ2-7; weak D call: TRBD1 (5 bases). The ends were cut back, 3 bases at V and 4 bases at J, with 10 bases in the middle. The CDR3 spans 13 residues. Germline V gene lookup returns CDR1 SGHAT and CDR2 FQDESV (reference sequence). The CDR3 loop is CASSFDSLYEQYF. For the CDR3, the DNA is TGTGCCAGCAGCTTCGACAGTTTATACGAGCAGTACTTC. Together with reference TRBV11-1 and TRBJ2-7, the CDR3 gives the full variable domain: EAEVAQSPRYKITEKSQAVAFWCDPISGHATLYWYRQILGQGPELLVQFQDESVVDDSQLPKDRFSAERLKGVDSTLKIQPAELGDSAMYLCASSFDSLYEQYFGPGTRLTVT.

The chain couples TRBV2 to TRBJ2-2; TRBD2 matches at 7 bases. The CDR3 runs 16 residues. Germline lookup yields CDR1 SNHLY and CDR2 FYNNEI. V shed 1 base, J shed 2 bases, and the junction held 4 bases outside the gene matches. The CDR3 loop is CASSEVASGNTGELFF. The CDR3 DNA sequence: TGTGCCAGCAGTGAAGTAGCTAGCGGTAACACCGGGGAGCTGTTTTTT.

This clone was recorded only once. CDR3 sequence reads: CASSLVSGSGAFF. Written as DNA, the CDR3 is TGTGCCAGCAGTTTAGTTTCGGGGTCGGGGGCTTTCTTT. The genes are TRBV12-3 or TRBV12-4 and TRBJ1-1; no clear D. The V end lost 1 base, the J end lost 11 bases, and 14 bases lay between the germline ends. The CDR3 is made up of 13 amino acids.

This clone was found a few times. The V and J genes are TRBV5-1 and TRBJ1-6, with TRBD1 as a possible D gene (6 bases). CDR3 length: 14 amino acids. Germline loops: CDR1 SGHRS, CDR2 YFSETQ. Trimming pared 3 bases from V and 7 bases from J, leaving 11 bases between. In nucleotides, the CDR3 is TGCGCCAGCAGCTGGGGGCAACAGAATTCACCCCTCCACTTT. It yields the protein CASSWGQQNSPLHF.

V gene TRBV5-4 combines with J gene TRBJ2-1; a weak D match, TRBD2 (6 bases). Germline V gene data show CDR1 as SGHNT and CDR2 as YYREEE (reference sequence). With 4 bases removed from V and 7 bases from J, the gap between germline ends came to 18 bases. The CDR3 is 15 amino acids. CDR3 coding DNA: TGTGCCAGCAGCCAGACCGGGACTCTAGGTAATGAGCAGTTCTTC. It encodes CASSQTGTLGNEQFF.

This clone was seen a few times. The V gene is TRBV24-1, the J gene TRBJ2-3; no clear D gene. Deletions cut 3 bases from V and 0 bases from J, with 9 bases between. Germline lookup yields CDR1 KGHDR and CDR2 SFDVKD. The CDR3 extends over 15 amino acids. CDR3 protein: CATSDPATSTDTQYF. DNA for the CDR3: TGTGCCACCAGTGATCCGGCGACAAGCACAGATACGCAGTATTTT.

The rearrangement uses TRBV19 and TRBJ1-3, with D possibly matching TRBD1 (5 bases). Germline V lookup: CDR1 LNHDA, CDR2 SQIVND (reference sequence). This CDR3 is 12 amino acids long. V lost 5 bases and J 5 bases, leaving 7 bases between the germline ends. The DNA for the CDR3 is TGTGCCAGTAGTCCAGGGAGAAACACCATATATTTT. It yields the protein CASSPGRNTIYF.

The chain uses TRBV24-1 and TRBJ1-1; TRBD1 might be the D (5 bases). The length of the CDR3 is 15 residues. V shed 8 bases and J shed 0 bases, with 15 bases lying between them. In germline, CDR1 is KGHDR, CDR2 SFDVKD. The CDR3 sequence is CATNLGEVMNTEAFF. The CDR3 nucleotides are TGTGCCACCAACCTAGGGGAGGTCATGAACACTGAAGCTTTCTTT.